Listed here is a single T cell receptor (beta chain). Assay: immunoSEQ multiplex PCR; the TCRdb copy retains only in-frame clones and omits some. The data hold around 200,000 clones, with almost 90% observed a single time. Germline-derived CDR1 and CDR2 are SEHNR and FQNEAQ (reference sequence). The CDR3 has 17 residues. J lost 2 bases, V lost 0 bases, and 1 base had no gene match. This sample was taken from a study of blood T cell repertoires in COVID-19. This TCR came from a man aged 18 to 30 with active or convalescent COVID-19. J is TRBJ2-2 and V is TRBV7-9; 12 bases fit TRBD1. Sequencing was carried out using peripheral blood. CDR3 region: CASSLAGTGGNTGELFF. CDR3 in DNA: TGTGCCAGCAGCTTAGCTGGGACAGGGGGCAACACCGGGGAGCTGTTTTTT.